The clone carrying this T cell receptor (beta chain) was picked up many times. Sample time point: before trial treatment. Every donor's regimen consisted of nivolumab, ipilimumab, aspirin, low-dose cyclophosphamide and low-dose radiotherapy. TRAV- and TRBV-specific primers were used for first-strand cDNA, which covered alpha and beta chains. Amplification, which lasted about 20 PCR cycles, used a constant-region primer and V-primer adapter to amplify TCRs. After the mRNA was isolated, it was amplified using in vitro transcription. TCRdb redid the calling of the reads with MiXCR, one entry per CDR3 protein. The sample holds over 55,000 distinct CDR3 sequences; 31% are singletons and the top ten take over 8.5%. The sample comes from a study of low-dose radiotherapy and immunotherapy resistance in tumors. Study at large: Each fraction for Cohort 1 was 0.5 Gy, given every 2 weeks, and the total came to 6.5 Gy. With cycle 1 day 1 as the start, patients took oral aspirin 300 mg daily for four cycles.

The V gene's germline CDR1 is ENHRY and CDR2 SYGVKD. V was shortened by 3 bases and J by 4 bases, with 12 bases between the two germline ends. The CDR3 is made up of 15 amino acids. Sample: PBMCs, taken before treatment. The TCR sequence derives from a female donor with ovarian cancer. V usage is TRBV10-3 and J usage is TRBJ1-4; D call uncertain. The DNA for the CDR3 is TGTGCCATCAGTGACCCTGGACGGGATAATGAAAAACTGTTTTTT. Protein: CAISDPGRDNEKLFF.